This TCR beta chain comes out of a study of chronic HIV infection and antiretroviral therapy. TCRdb reanalysed the 5' RACE reads using MiXCR and keeps one entry per CDR3 protein. The sample lists approximately 30,000 distinct CDR3 sequences, 8% to 10% occurring once. The CDR3 covers 9 residues. CDR1 SQVTM and CDR2 ANQGSEA come from the germline V gene. The V gene lost 3 bases and the J gene lost 12 bases, with 6 bases spanning the gap. The rearrangement uses TRBV29-1 and TRBJ2-1; possible D gene TRBD1, 5 bases. Sequencing was carried out using peripheral blood. The TCR was taken from an adult who had HIV and had not received antiretroviral therapy, or was an uninfected healthy control (not recorded which). Here the CDR3 reads CSVDRAQFF. As DNA, the CDR3 is TGCAGCGTTGACAGGGCGCAGTTCTTC.